This TCR beta chain was identified during a study of Graves' ophthalmopathy and Graves' hyperthyroidism. Beta-chain TCR CDR3 regions were amplified from RNA transcripts. HTBI primers primed a first-round RT-PCR, and a second-round multiplex PCR followed. TCRdb re-called the multiplex PCR reads through MiXCR, storing one row per CDR3 protein. This repertoire shows 600,000 to 650,000 distinct CDR3 sequences, approximately 21% found once; its top ten account for more than 5.5%. If patients had other autoimmune diseases, uncontrolled infections, pregnancy or lactation, they were excluded. Germline values: CDR1 MDHEN, CDR2 SYDVKM. V lost 6 bases, J lost 6 bases, and 14 bases lay in between. This CDR3 contains 13 residues.

Sequencing was carried out using peripheral blood. The sequence was collected from a woman aged 18-35 years with stable Graves' hyperthyroidism. Some clones in this sample may be carry-over from other donors' samples. The genes are TRBV28 and TRBJ1-1; D remains unclear. DNA of the CDR3: TGTGCCAGCAGCCTGACCCGGACCCCTGAAGCTTTCTTT. Translated, it gives CASSLTRTPEAFF.